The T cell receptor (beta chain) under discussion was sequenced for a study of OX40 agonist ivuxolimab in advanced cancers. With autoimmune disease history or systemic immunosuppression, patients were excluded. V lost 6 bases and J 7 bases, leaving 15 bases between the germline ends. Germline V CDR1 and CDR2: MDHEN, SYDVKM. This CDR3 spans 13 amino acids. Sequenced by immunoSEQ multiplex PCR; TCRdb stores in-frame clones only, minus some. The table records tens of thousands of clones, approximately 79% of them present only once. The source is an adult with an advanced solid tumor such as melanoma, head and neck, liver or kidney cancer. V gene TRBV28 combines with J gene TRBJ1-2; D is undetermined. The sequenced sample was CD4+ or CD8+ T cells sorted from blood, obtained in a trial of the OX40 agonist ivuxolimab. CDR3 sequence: CASRETTWGGYTF. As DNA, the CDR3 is TGTGCCAGCAGAGAGACTACTTGGGGTGGCTACACCTTC.